The 9 T cell receptor beta chains in this list originate from one sample, sequenced in a study of OX40 agonist ivuxolimab in advanced cancers. Generated by immunoSEQ multiplex PCR, the TCRdb table keeps only in-frame clones and is missing some. The sample has 77,000 or so clones, roughly nine tenths seen once; the top ten hold 0.37%. This sample comprised CD4+ or CD8+ T cells sorted from blood, obtained in a trial of the OX40 agonist ivuxolimab. The source of these receptors is an adult with an advanced solid tumor such as melanoma, head and neck, liver or kidney cancer.

The chain carries TRBV4-1 and TRBJ2-5; 10 bases are a match to TRBD1. The ends lost 1 base at V and 1 base at J; junction bases unmatched: 3. The CDR3 totals 16 residues. Germline CDR1 and CDR2: MGHRA and YSYEKL. The chain's CDR3 is CASSQAGDRGQETQYF. CDR3 bases: TGCGCCAGCAGCCAAGCTGGGGACAGGGGCCAAGAGACCCAGTACTTC.

This rearrangement joins TRBV19 to TRBJ2-1; 12 nucleotides agree with TRBD2. The length of the CDR3 is 13 residues. The germline gives CDR1 LNHDA, CDR2 SQIVND (reference sequence). The ends lost 8 bases at V and 5 bases at J; junction bases unmatched: 1. Here the CDR3 DNA reads TGTGCCAGTCGGACTAGCGGGAACAATGAGCAGTTCTTC. Amino acids: CASRTSGNNEQFF.

This clone appeared a few times. V and J are TRBV18 and TRBJ1-2; D unclear. Trimming removed 3 bases from V and 2 bases from J, with 7 bases in between. The CDR3 has 13 amino acids. Germline V gives CDR1 KGHSH, CDR2 LQKENI. The CDR3 DNA follows: TGTGCCAGCTCACCCGGGGTGAACTATGGCTACACCTTC. Translated: CASSPGVNYGYTF.

V and J are TRBV18 and TRBJ2-5, with D possibly being TRBD2 (5 bases). The CDR3 covers 13 residues. Germline CDR1 and CDR2: KGHSH and LQKENI. Trimming stripped 6 bases from V and 8 bases from J, with 16 bases between. DNA for the CDR3: TGTGCCAGCTCGGGGTTGGCGAGGGAAACCCAGTACTTC. Amino acids: CASSGLARETQYF.

The chain employs TRBV25-1 and TRBJ2-7; TRBD1 is a possible D gene (5 bases). V was cut by 2 bases and J by 6 bases, with 11 bases left in between. The CDR3 totals 13 residues. CDR1 is MGHDK and CDR2 is SYGVNS in the germline V gene. The CDR3 bases are TGTGCCAGCAGTGAAAGGGGTGCCGGCGAGCAGTACTTC. Its translation: CASSERGAGEQYF.

This chain connects TRBV7-2 to TRBJ1-5; no firm D call. V was cut by 6 bases and J by 4 bases, with 22 bases left in between. CDR1 is SGHTA and CDR2 is FQGNSA in the germline V gene. There are 17 residues in the CDR3. The DNA for the CDR3 is TGTGCCAGCAGTCAAACGAATCCGAGACTACTTAATCAGCCCCAGCATTTT. Protein product: CASSQTNPRLLNQPQHF.

The J gene is TRBJ1-2, the V gene TRBV28, with D possibly TRBD1 on 6 matching bases. This CDR3 region has 15 residues. The V gene lost 6 bases and the J gene lost 2 bases, with 16 bases spanning the gap. The germline V gene has CDR1 MDHEN and CDR2 SYDVKM. The CDR3 DNA is TGTGCCAGCAGGGATGGACGGGGGGCAAACTATGGCTACACCTTC. This encodes CASRDGRGANYGYTF.

The chain links TRBV18 to TRBJ2-5; 7 nucleotides line up with TRBD1. Germline CDR1 reads KGHSH; CDR2 reads LQKENI. The CDR3 has 15 amino acids. V dropped 0 bases and J dropped 6; count of bases not matched to a gene: 7. The CDR3 region is CASSPPATGIQTQYF. The CDR3 DNA follows: TGTGCCAGCTCACCACCGGCGACAGGGATACAGACCCAGTACTTC. Full variable domain (missing parts from reference TRBV18 and TRBJ2-5): NAGVMQNPRHLVRRRGQEARLRCSPMKGHSHVYWYRQLPEEGLKFMVYLQKENIIDESGMPKERFSAEFPKEGPSILRIQQVVRGDSAAYFCASSPPATGIQTQYFGPGTRLLVL.

The V and J genes are TRBV28 and TRBJ2-5; TRBD2 agrees at 11 bases. The germline CDR1 and CDR2 sequences are MDHEN and SYDVKM. The J segment lost 2 bases and the V segment lost 5 bases, leaving 4 bases of the junction unmatched. This CDR3 has 15 amino acids. For the CDR3, the DNA is TGTGCCAGCAGTCCGACTAGCGGGGCGCAAGAGACCCAGTACTTC. Its protein is CASSPTSGAQETQYF.